This T cell receptor beta chain came from a study of blood T cells in healthy people across ages (dated by TCRdb to about 2015). For the wider study: Template switching captured roughly one uniquely barcoded TCR beta cDNA molecule per two T cells in model experiments. To track age-related changes in TCR beta repertoire diversity, the study relied on deep sequencing normalized with unique cDNA molecular identifiers. Four age groups were formed from the donors: young (average approximately 15 years), middle-aged (less than 40), aged (62) and long-lived (less than 85). To avoid experimental bias, donors of different ages were randomly spread across the sequencing lanes. Using the same blood draw, the study looked at two additional independent replicas of 1 million unique cDNA reads for two donors, one aged 18 to 29 and the other aged 80 or older. Beyond this particular receptor, the publication reports: Because profiling used bulk unsorted PBMCs, naive and antigen-experienced compartments could not be compared conclusively. Because the CMV infection status of the donors was unknown, age-related changes in expanded clonotypes may potentially have been confounded. Estimates of total diversity based on one million sequenced T cells were regarded as lower bounds and as underestimates. Observed TCR beta diversity per million T cells fell roughly linearly with age, and a significant reduction was already apparent by age about 38. The long-lived group showed more naive CD4+ T cells, fewer expanded clones and increased TCR diversity than the aged group, suggesting age selection. The percentage of naive T cells measured by flow cytometry correlated strongly with observed TCR beta diversity.

The approximately 39 donors, aged 6 to 90 years, were systemically healthy Caucasian individuals from Russia. Roughly 10 milliliters of peripheral blood were collected from each donor into EDTA-treated Vacutainer tubes. Ficoll-Paque density-gradient centrifugation was used to isolate PBMCs, with at least 7 million per sample. Total RNA was extracted from PBMCs with Trizol reagent, with at least 5.5 micrograms obtained per sample. For every donor, an aliquot of PBMCs went through flow cytometry to measure the percentages of naive CD45RAhigh/CD27high T cells. Looking up the germline V gene (reference sequence) yields CDR1 LNHNV and CDR2 YYDKDF. The CDR3, cysteine through phenylalanine, is 16 amino acids long. The read is trimmed to its CDR3 DNA, 48 bases read in frame from base 1. From V the trimming removes 1 base and from J it removes 5 bases, while the gene matches leave 9 bases of the junction unaccounted for.

On this clonotype itself: What antigen it recognizes has not been identified. Nothing much larger sits one base from this clone, and base qualities are not available.

Receptor libraries were prepared by 5' RACE. Instrument used: Illumina HiSeq 2500. The second PCR ran for about 6 to 11 cycles and used a J-beta primer mix along with a sample-barcoded 5' primer. A unique molecular identifier was introduced onto each TCR beta cDNA molecule by a template-switch 5' adaptor carrying 12 random nucleotides. Each sample yielded at least 3 million CDR3-containing paired-end reads. First-strand cDNA was synthesized from all RNA with the Mint cDNA synthesis kit, primed by a TRBC-specific oligonucleotide. After uracil-DNA glycosylase treatment, a first 18-cycle PCR used universal primers M1SS and BC2_uni_R on all cDNA. As for the authors' bioinformatics: For normalization, 1 million high-quality reads, each with a distinct molecular identifier, were randomly selected from each sample. Reads with shared molecular identifiers were discarded instead of being binned into consensus sequences. MiTCR, with a Q25 quality threshold and the strictest error-elimination algorithm, was used for CDR3 identification, clonotype clustering and error correction. Lower-bound total TCR beta diversity was estimated with a nonparametric unseen species model using Euler transformation. TCRdb reanalyzed the raw reads on its own, using fastp at Q25 for trimming and MiXCR for clone calling, and kept in-frame beta chains. Duplicate CDR3 protein sequences are folded into a single record with the most common DNA and genes. Here the V and J calls rest on TCRdb's processing, not on the authors' analysis. Across this sample there are around 1,100,000 distinct CDR3 sequences, with 35% to 40% seen only once. The ten largest clones represent approximately 14% of the sample.

The sample was blood. The sequence is built from TRBV15 and TRBJ2-3; the central 7 bases match TRBD2. The clonotype originates from a man aged 18 to 29 in good health. CDR3 sequence: CATSRASGDTGDTQYF. Here is the DNA: TGTGCCACCAGCAGAGCCAGCGGGGATACCGGAGATACGCAGTATTTT. This CDR3, with the reference TRBV15 and TRBJ2-3 proteins standing in past its ends, gives the full variable domain DAMVIQNPRYQVTQFGKPVTLSCSQTLNHNVMYWYQQKSSQAPKLLFHYYDKDFNNEADTPDNFQSRRPNTSFCFLDIRSPGLGDTAMYLCATSRASGDTGDTQYFGPGTRLTVL.